This TCR beta chain comes out of a study of tumor-infiltrating lymphocytes in primary liver carcinoma. Study-wide background: Regardless of tissue type, samples showed similar yields of roughly 3.65 to 7.5 million productive TCRbeta reads.

Total RNA and DNA came together from roughly 20-30 mg of bulk tissue without cell sorting. Primary liver carcinoma in the patients was surgically resected. The study's findings and limits: Merely some 8-24% of top clones spanned all five tumor regions.

This clonotype was counted ten times or more. Antigen unknown. A much larger clone is a single base away; this may be a read error. The template, around 540 ng total RNA, yielded TCR beta cDNA made with a constant-region primer. Nested multiplex PCR, run for three rounds with slightly modified ARM-PCR, yielded TCR beta libraries. For approximately 9 cycles apiece, the opening two PCR rounds ran with TRBV1-TRBV30 forward primers and a C-beta reverse primer. TCRdb itself ran the multiplex PCR reads through MiXCR, one entry per CDR3 protein. The data contain about 64,000 distinct CDR3 sequences, about 71% of them seen just once; the ten biggest clones take up 40%. CDR1 is SGHAT, CDR2 FQNNGV, per germline. The CDR3 spans 19 residues. J was trimmed by 2 bases and V by 1 base; bases with no gene match: 13.

The sample taken for sequencing was liver tumor tissue from sampling region 4. Subset specified: tumor region T4, right-lateral pole. The clonotype comes from a man aged 40-50 years with primary liver carcinoma and hepatitis B virus infection. The V call is TRBV11-2, the J call TRBJ2-7; 11 nucleotides line up with TRBD2. This CDR3 is CASSLARRTSGHSTYEQYF. CDR3 in DNA: TGTGCCAGCAGCTTAGCACGGCGGACTAGCGGGCACTCTACCTACGAGCAGTACTTC.